These T cell receptor beta chains were read from a single sample in a study of shared clonotypes between healthy human individuals. Here immunoSEQ multiplex PCR was the method, and the copy in TCRdb shows in-frame clones only, minus some. There are about 490,000 clones in the sample; 70% to 80% occur only once, and around 13% lies in the top ten. Sequencing was done on a sample of PBMCs. The source is a woman between 40 and 50 years old in good health. Some clones in this sample may be carry-over from other donors' samples. Each CDR3 is given with its conserved first and last residue. D genes are given only for firm matches. Rows give clone size only sometimes, using once, few, many, or a class for an expanded clone.

abundance: -
d_gene: -
j_gene: TRBJ1-5
v_gene: TRBV28
CDR3nt: TGTGCCAGCAGTGTTAGCAATCAGTCCCAGCATTTT
CDR3aa: CASSVSNQSQHF

abundance: -
d_gene: -
j_gene: TRBJ2-1
v_gene: TRBV30
CDR3nt: TGTGCCTGGAGTCGGGGGGCGACCTACAATGAGCAGTTCTTC
CDR3aa: CAWSRGATYNEQFF

abundance: -
d_gene: -
j_gene: TRBJ2-2
v_gene: TRBV7-2
CDR3nt: TGTGCCAGCAGCTCGACTAGGAACACCGGGGAGCTGTTTTTT
CDR3aa: CASSSTRNTGELFF

abundance: many
d_gene: TRBD1
j_gene: TRBJ1-5
v_gene: TRBV19
CDR3nt: TGTGCCAGTAGTTACGGACAGGGGGTTCAGCCCCAGCATTTT
CDR3aa: CASSYGQGVQPQHF

abundance: few
d_gene: TRBD2
j_gene: TRBJ2-7
v_gene: TRBV7-9
CDR3nt: TGTGCCAGCAGCTGGACTAGCGGCGAGCAGTACTTC
CDR3aa: CASSWTSGEQYF

abundance: -
d_gene: TRBD1
j_gene: TRBJ1-4
v_gene: TRBV11-2
CDR3nt: TGTGCCAGCAGCCGCGACAGGGTTGGTGAAAAACTGTTTTTT
CDR3aa: CASSRDRVGEKLFF

abundance: few
d_gene: -
j_gene: TRBJ1-1
v_gene: TRBV7-3
CDR3nt: TGTGCCAGCAGCTTATTTAGTGGGAACACTGAAGCTTTCTTT
CDR3aa: CASSLFSGNTEAFF

abundance: -
d_gene: TRBD2
j_gene: TRBJ2-1
v_gene: TRBV6-1
CDR3nt: TGTGCCAGCAGTGACCAGACTAGCGGGAGGGTCAATGAGCAGTTCTTC
CDR3aa: CASSDQTSGRVNEQFF

abundance: once
d_gene: -
j_gene: TRBJ1-5
v_gene: TRBV6-1
CDR3nt: TGTGCCAGCAGTGGGCAAGGGGTAGGTCAGCCCCAGCATTTT
CDR3aa: CASSGQGVGQPQHF

abundance: -
d_gene: TRBD1
j_gene: TRBJ2-3
v_gene: TRBV4-3
CDR3nt: TGCGCCAGCAGCCAAGGGACCGGACAGGTGCTATATAGCACAGATACGCAGTATTTT
CDR3aa: CASSQGTGQVLYSTDTQYF

abundance: -
d_gene: -
j_gene: TRBJ1-3
v_gene: TRBV19
CDR3nt: TGTGCCAGTACCCCGCGGGCCAGAAGAAACACCATATATTTT
CDR3aa: CASTPRARRNTIYF

abundance: few
d_gene: TRBD1
j_gene: TRBJ1-2
v_gene: TRBV2
CDR3nt: TGTGCCAGCACTGGACAGGGGAACCCTGGCTACACCTTC
CDR3aa: CASTGQGNPGYTF

abundance: -
d_gene: -
j_gene: TRBJ1-2
v_gene: TRBV6-5
CDR3nt: TGTGCCAGCAGTTCCCTCTTCTATGGCTACACCTTC
CDR3aa: CASSSLFYGYTF

abundance: -
d_gene: -
j_gene: TRBJ1-1
v_gene: TRBV4-3
CDR3nt: TGCGCCAGCAGCCAAGATCTAGGCAGTTACACTGAAGCTTTCTTT
CDR3aa: CASSQDLGSYTEAFF

abundance: -
d_gene: -
j_gene: TRBJ1-1
v_gene: TRBV2
CDR3nt: TGTGCCAGCAGTTTGGGATGGTCCACTGAAGCTTTCTTT
CDR3aa: CASSLGWSTEAFF

abundance: -
d_gene: -
j_gene: TRBJ1-2
v_gene: TRBV28
CDR3nt: TGTGCCAGCAGTTTGGCAGCTGCCGGCGATGGCTACACCTTC
CDR3aa: CASSLAAAGDGYTF

abundance: few
d_gene: -
j_gene: TRBJ2-7
v_gene: TRBV5-3
CDR3nt: TGTGCCAGAAGGAATCGGAGGCCTGGGGATGCTCACTACGAGCAGTACTTC
CDR3aa: CARRNRRPGDAHYEQYF

abundance: -
d_gene: TRBD1
j_gene: TRBJ1-2
v_gene: TRBV27
CDR3nt: TGTGCCAGCAGTCCGGGGACAGGCTATGGCTACACCTTC
CDR3aa: CASSPGTGYGYTF

abundance: -
d_gene: -
j_gene: TRBJ1-4
v_gene: TRBV25-1
CDR3nt: TGTGCCAGCAGTGAGGGGGGGAGGGGCGGTGAAAAACTGTTTTTT
CDR3aa: CASSEGGRGGEKLFF

abundance: -
d_gene: -
j_gene: TRBJ2-3
v_gene: TRBV7-3
CDR3nt: TGTGCCAGCAGCTCGATAGCGGAGGCCGGCACAGATACGCAGTATTTT
CDR3aa: CASSSIAEAGTDTQYF

abundance: -
d_gene: TRBD1
j_gene: TRBJ2-3
v_gene: TRBV5-1
CDR3nt: TGCGCCAGCAGCTGGGGACAGGGGTTCACAGATACGCAGTATTTT
CDR3aa: CASSWGQGFTDTQYF

abundance: -
d_gene: -
j_gene: TRBJ2-1
v_gene: TRBV7-3
CDR3nt: TGTGCCAGCAGCTTAAACCCCCGCTACAATGAGCAGTTCTTC
CDR3aa: CASSLNPRYNEQFF